This T cell receptor (beta chain) was sequenced in a study of blood T cell repertoires in COVID-19. Data came from immunoSEQ multiplex PCR; TCRdb stores just in-frame clones and leaves some out. The repertoire holds over 80,000 clones, with 80% as singletons. Specimen: peripheral blood. This receptor was taken from a woman aged 65 to 85 with acute or convalescent COVID-19.

The CDR3 is CASSSGGLAGSSYNEQFF. The CDR3 coding sequence is TGTGCCAGCAGCTCCGGTGGGCTAGCGGGCAGCTCCTACAATGAGCAGTTCTTC. The chain combines TRBV9 with TRBJ2-1; TRBD2 aligns across 8 bases. The trim removed 4 bases at V and 0 bases at J, leaving 12 bases unmatched. Germline assignment: CDR1 SGDLS and CDR2 YYNGEE. The CDR3 is 18 residues long.